The clone carrying this TCR beta chain was observed a single time. The table came from immunoSEQ multiplex PCR; TCRdb's copy has only in-frame clones and leaves some out. The data contain over 950 clones, around two thirds of them seen just once; the ten biggest clones take up about 25%. CDR3 length equals 15 residues. J lost 7 bases, V lost 4 bases, and 9 bases had no gene match. Germline V CDR1 and CDR2: SGHDT, YYEEEE. This sample is part of a study of tissue T cells after allogeneic stem cell transplantation. The rearrangement uses TRBV5-6 and TRBJ2-5, with TRBD2 identical over 11 bases. Material: skin, obtained at autopsy. The TCR sequence derives from a male patient at least 60 years old with steroid-refractory graft-versus-host disease after an allogeneic stem cell transplant. Some T cells may be supplied by the graft donor. DNA of the CDR3: TGTGCCAGCAGCCCTAGACTAGCGGGGTTGTCGACCCAGTACTTC. Its translation is CASSPRLAGLSTQYF.